The 18 T cell receptor beta chains given below trace back to one sample, sequenced in a study of identical twins. MiXCR, run by TCRdb on the 5' RACE reads, gives a single entry per CDR3 protein. The sample carries about 920,000 distinct CDR3 sequences, about 12% recorded once. A further study also used this sample, focusing on yellow fever vaccine responses in identical twins.

What was sequenced was PBMCs. The receptors come from a woman younger than 35 in good health.

The V call is TRBV24-1, the J call TRBJ2-2; 10 bases align to TRBD2. J lost 3 bases, V lost 3 bases, and 3 bases had no gene match. The CDR3 runs 16 residues. Germline CDR1 and CDR2: KGHDR and SFDVKD. The CDR3 protein is CATSDIAGGYTGELFF. CDR3 bases: TGTGCCACCAGTGATATAGCGGGAGGATACACCGGGGAGCTGTTTTTT.

This clonotype occurred a few times. J is TRBJ1-5 and V is TRBV5-1; 7 bases are a match to TRBD1. The V segment lost 4 bases and the J segment 0 bases; nucleotides outside the gene matches: 7. Germline V lookup: CDR1 SGHRS, CDR2 YFSETQ. The length of the CDR3 is 16 residues. CDR3 sequence reads: CASSEGTDYSNQPQHF. The CDR3 DNA follows: TGCGCCAGCAGCGAAGGGACAGATTATAGCAATCAGCCCCAGCATTTT.

The DNA for the CDR3 is TGTGCCAGCAGTAGCGGGACCTCTGGGTGGGAGACCCAGTACTTC. Its translation is CASSSGTSGWETQYF. The chain is built from TRBV2 and TRBJ2-5, with TRBD2 identical over 7 bases. J lost 5 bases, V lost 5 bases, and 11 bases had no gene match. This CDR3 spans 15 amino acids. Germline V CDR1 and CDR2: SNHLY, FYNNEI.

The table lists this clonotype with a few counts. The V gene is TRBV20-1, the J gene TRBJ2-2; no definite D call. This CDR3 region has 14 residues. V gave up 5 bases and J gave up 0 bases, with 10 bases separating them. CDR1 is DFQATT and CDR2 is SNEGSKA in the germline V gene (reference sequence). Written as DNA, the CDR3 is TGCAGTGCTCCCAAGGGTTCGAACACCGGGGAGCTGTTTTTT. Protein product: CSAPKGSNTGELFF.

V usage is TRBV7-8 and J usage is TRBJ2-7; the D is unclear. V was trimmed by 4 bases and J by 2 bases, leaving 15 bases between them. Looked up from germline, CDR1 is SGHVS and CDR2 is FQNEAQ. This CDR3 region has 15 residues. The CDR3 loop reads CASSSHGFRTYEQYF. CDR3 nucleotide sequence: TGTGCCAGCAGCTCCCACGGGTTTAGAACCTACGAGCAGTACTTC.

The sample holds a few counts of this clonotype. CDR3 region: CASSEGSGLETQYF. CDR3 DNA sequence: TGTGCCAGCAGTGAAGGTTCAGGGTTAGAGACCCAGTACTTC. J is TRBJ2-5 and V is TRBV2, with D maybe TRBD1 (5 bases). Trimming pared 1 base from V and 4 bases from J, leaving 10 bases between. This CDR3 region has 14 residues. Per the germline V gene, CDR1 is SNHLY and CDR2 is FYNNEI.

Here the CDR3 DNA reads TGTGCCAGCCGACAGAGCCTATACAATGAGCAGTTCTTC. Its translation is CASRQSLYNEQFF. The chain couples TRBV21-1 to TRBJ2-1; TRBD1, the D gene given by the table, was not confirmed from the DNA. TRBV21-1 is reported as a pseudogene. The CDR3 is 13 amino acids.

The chain recombines TRBV7-9 with TRBJ2-2; D is perhaps TRBD1 (6 bases). Germline CDR1 SEHNR, CDR2 FQNEAQ (reference sequence). The CDR3 is made up of 14 amino acids. V was pared by 3 bases and J by 5 bases, with 10 bases between. The chain's CDR3 is CASSFRDTTGELFF. For the CDR3, the DNA is TGTGCCAGCAGCTTCCGGGACACAACCGGGGAGCTGTTTTTT.

Worth noting for this clonotype: The conserved phenylalanine or tryptophan normally closing the CDR3 is absent here, so this likely arose from a read error. The rearrangement links TRBV6-5 to TRBJ1-1; D uncertain. Germline V gene sequence: CDR1 MNHEY, CDR2 SVGAGI. CDR3 length: 17 amino acids. Trimming pared 1 base from V and 7 bases from J, leaving 22 bases between. The CDR3 nucleotides read TGTGCCAGCAGTTACTTGAACGGTGGCAGAGCCCAAGGTGAAGCTTTCTCT. Translating it yields CASSYLNGGRAQGEAFS.

Comment on this clonotype: An end of the junction differs from the germline gene, which may be a read error. This chain uses TRBV5-6 with TRBJ2-1; D tentatively fits TRBD1 or TRBD2 (5 bases each). This CDR3 spans 17 amino acids. Looked up from germline, CDR1 is SGHDT and CDR2 is YYEEEE. In DNA form, the CDR3 reads TGTGCCAGCAGCTTGTGGGCCGGGACCGTGTCATACAATGAGCAGTCCTTC. The encoded protein is CASSLWAGTVSYNEQSF.

The chain has TRBV12-3 or TRBV12-4 and TRBJ2-2, with a tentative D call TRBD1 (6 bases). The germline V and J ends were trimmed by 10 bases and 0 bases, with 24 bases remaining between them. The CDR3 is 18 amino acids. CDR3 sequence: CAICPSTDSTANTGELFF. In DNA, the CDR3 is TGTGCCATCTGTCCATCAACGGACAGCACAGCGAACACCGGGGAGCTGTTTTTT.

This clonotype was observed a few times. J is TRBJ1-1 and V is TRBV5-1, with D maybe TRBD1 (5 bases). Trimming cost V 4 bases and J 7 bases, with 17 bases left between them. Germline values: CDR1 SGHRS, CDR2 YFSETQ. The CDR3 loop spans 14 amino acids. CDR3 coding DNA: TGCGCCAGCAGCCGAACGGAAGGGGTAGGTGAAGCTTTCTTT. Its translation is CASSRTEGVGEAFF.

The table lists this clonotype with a few counts. This chain joins TRBV5-1 and TRBJ2-1; the D gene is possibly TRBD1 (5 bases). With 4 bases removed from V and 0 bases from J, the gap between germline ends came to 17 bases. CDR3 length: 17 amino acids. Germline CDR1 SGHRS, CDR2 YFSETQ. The CDR3 nucleotides read TGCGCCAGCAGCCCGCGTTGGTGGGGCAGCTCCTACAATGAGCAGTTCTTC. Translated, it gives CASSPRWWGSSYNEQFF.

In regard to this clonotype: This clone may be a read error of a much larger clone one base away. This sequence joins TRBV7-8 and TRBJ2-7; D gene ambiguous. Trimming pared 3 bases from V and 4 bases from J, leaving 10 bases between. CDR3 length: 13 residues. In germline, CDR1 is SGHVS, CDR2 FQNEAQ. This chain's CDR3 is CASSFPTLYEQYF. CDR3 DNA sequence: TGTGCCAGCAGCTTCCCGACCCTTTACGAGCAGTACTTC.

J is TRBJ1-2 and V is TRBV12-3 or TRBV12-4; 8 positions match TRBD1. The CDR3 covers 13 residues. Losses at the gene ends were 3 bases for V and 8 bases for J; bases not matched to a gene: 5. The CDR3 DNA follows: TGTGCCAGCAGTTTCAGGACAGGGAACGGCTACACCTTC. Encoded protein: CASSFRTGNGYTF.

This clonotype was seen a handful of times. The chain links TRBV4-1 to TRBJ1-5, with 10 bases identical to TRBD1. Germline lookup yields CDR1 MGHRA and CDR2 YSYEKL. V lost 1 base and J lost 4; bases outside the gene matches: 7. There are 17 residues in the CDR3. The CDR3 reads CASSQASGTGANQPQHF. CDR3 bases: TGCGCCAGCAGCCAAGCCTCCGGGACAGGGGCTAATCAGCCCCAGCATTTT.

This clonotype was seen more than once but under ten times. The chain has TRBV3-1 and TRBJ2-1, with 10 bases fitting TRBD2. The CDR3 has 21 residues. Germline V CDR1 and CDR2: LGHDT, YNNKEL (reference sequence). With 0 bases clipped from V and 5 bases from J, the junction kept 19 bases outside the gene matches. The CDR3 DNA sequence: TGTGCCAGCAGCCAAGATCGTACTAGCGGGACTTTAAAAAAGGGGGACAATGAGCAGTTCTTC. This translates into CASSQDRTSGTLKKGDNEQFF.

V is TRBV5-1 and J is TRBJ2-3; 8 nucleotides line up with TRBD2. The germline CDR1 and CDR2 sequences are SGHRS and YFSETQ. The CDR3 runs to 16 residues. The V segment lost 3 bases and the J segment 1 base; nucleotides outside the gene matches: 7. The CDR3 DNA follows: TGCGCCAGCAGCTCCGGACTAGCTAGGGGCACAGATACGCAGTATTTT. As protein: CASSSGLARGTDTQYF.